Included here is one T cell receptor beta chain sequence, with context. This may stem from a read error, because a much larger clone lies one nucleotide away. The record originates from a study of HIV-infected patients and healthy controls. In germline, CDR1 is LGHDT, CDR2 YNNKEL (reference sequence). The length of the CDR3 is 13 residues. The V gene lost 4 bases and the J gene lost 4 bases, with 9 bases spanning the gap. One entry per CDR3 protein, called by TCRdb with MiXCR from the 5' RACE reads. The sample has about 18,000 distinct CDR3 sequences; roughly 18% are singletons. The clonotype originates from a human donor in good health. The gene calls are TRBV3-1 and TRBJ2-3, with D uncertain. Material for sequencing was CD8+ T cells from blood. In DNA form, the CDR3 reads TGTGCCAGCAGCCGAGACGCGGCAGATACGCAGTATTTT. Its protein is CASSRDAADTQYF.